This is a list of T cell receptor beta chains from one sample in a study of molecular identifiers for immune sequencing clone quantification. TCRdb analysed the PCR reads with MiXCR anew, one entry per CDR3 protein. The data hold about 40,000 distinct CDR3 sequences, with approximately 17% observed a single time. The source material was naive CD8+ T cells from blood, with Jurkat cell RNA spiked in. These receptors originate from a human donor in good health. Some libraries in this study had Jurkat cell RNA spiked in. CDR3s include the opening cysteine and the closing phenylalanine or tryptophan. D genes are given only for firm matches. Size is stated for part of the rows, as once, few or many counts, or as a class when the clone is expanded.

>NA|many|TRBJ1-5|TRBV7-6
TGTGCCAGCAGCTTAGAGGGGGGGCCCTCGTGGCCCCAGCATTTT
CASSLEGGPSWPQHF
>NA|many|TRBJ2-2|TRBV9
TGTGCCAGCAGCGGCCTCGGAACCGGGGAGCTGTTTTTT
CASSGLGTGELFF
>TRBD1|NA|TRBJ2-5|TRBV28
TGTGCCACAACAGGGGTTCAAGAGACCCAGTACTTC
CATTGVQETQYF
>TRBD2|many|TRBJ2-1|TRBV19
TGTGCCAGTACCCCGGGACTAGGCTCCTACAATGAGCAGTTCTTC
CASTPGLGSYNEQFF
>TRBD1|many|TRBJ1-1|TRBV6-5
TGTGCCAGCAGGAGCGACAGGGGTGTTAATACTGAAGCTTTCTTT
CASRSDRGVNTEAFF
>NA|many|TRBJ2-7|TRBV12-5
NA
CASGDDNYEQYFGPGKRVDEQYF
>TRBD2|many|TRBJ2-1|TRBV28
TGTGCCAGCAGGGGACTAGCGGGTTACAATGAGCAGTTCTTC
CASRGLAGYNEQFF
>NA|many|TRBJ1-1|TRBV10-3
TGTGCCATCACTGGGGCGAACACTGAAGCTTTCTTT
CAITGANTEAFF
>NA|NA|TRBJ2-2|TRBV7-9
TGTGCCAGCAGCCTCCCCTACACCGGGGAGCTGTTTTTT
CASSLPYTGELFF
>NA|many|TRBJ2-2|TRBV28
TGTGCCAGCAGTCTGATTTTATCGGGGGTCGGGGAGCTGTTTTTT
CASSLILSGVGELFF
>NA|NA|TRBJ2-1|TRBV7-9
TGTGCCAGCAGCTTAGACATGGGGGTTGAGCAGTTCTTC
CASSLDMGVEQFF
>TRBD2|many|TRBJ2-7|TRBV7-2
TGTGCCAGCAGCCTCGCGGGTCCGGGAGGGAAGTACTTC
CASSLAGPGGKYF
>NA|NA|TRBJ2-2|TRBV7-6
TGTGCCAGCAACGAGACAGGAGGGGGGCCGGAGCTGTTTTTT
CASNETGGGPELFF
>NA|few|TRBJ2-7|TRBV29-1
TGCAGCGTTGAAGACTCGAAATACGAGCAGTACTTC
CSVEDSKYEQYF
>NA|once|TRBJ1-5|TRBV6-2/TRBV6-3
TGTGCCAGCAGTTTCTTGGGGCCACAGCCCCGGCATTTT
CASSFLGPQPRHF
>NA|many|TRBJ2-1|TRBV6-1
TGTGCCAGCAGTGCCGACCCCCGCCCCCCCTACAATGAGCAGTTCTTC
CASSADPRPPYNEQFF
>TRBD1|many|TRBJ2-1|TRBV25-1
TGTGCCAGCAGTCGACAGGGGCAAATCAATGAGCAGTTCTTC
CASSRQGQINEQFF
>TRBD2|NA|TRBJ2-7|TRBV12-3/TRBV12-4
TGTGCCAGCAGCAGACGACTAGCGGGGATCTACGAGCAGTACTTC
CASSRRLAGIYEQYF
>NA|many|TRBJ2-3|TRBV15
TGTGCCACCAGTGAAAGGGCTAGCACAGATACGCAGTATTTT
CATSERASTDTQYF
>TRBD1|many|TRBJ1-1|TRBV14
TGTGCCAGCAGCCACACACACCGGGACAGGGGGAACACTGAAGCTTTCTTT
CASSHTHRDRGNTEAFF
>NA|many|TRBJ2-7|TRBV4-2
TGTGCCAGCAGCCAAGATCAAATCTCCTACGAGCAGTACTTC
CASSQDQISYEQYF
>TRBD2|many|TRBJ2-7|TRBV28
TGTGCCAGCAGTCCCGGGGGGTCCTACGAGCAGTACTTC
CASSPGGSYEQYF
>NA|many|TRBJ2-1|TRBV18
TGCGCCAGCTCACCACCGGGATCCGGGAACGGAGAGCAGTTCTTC
CASSPPGSGNGEQFF
>NA|many|TRBJ2-7|TRBV24-1
TGTGCCACCAGTGATACTTACGAGCAGTACTTC
CATSDTYEQYF
>NA|many|TRBJ1-1|TRBV7-8
TGTGCCAGCAGCTTCGAGAGGACTGAAGCTTTCTTT
CASSFERTEAFF
>NA|NA|TRBJ2-1|TRBV4-3
TGCGCCAGCAGCCAAGGACAGGTAGCGATCTTC
CASSQGQVAIF
>NA|many|TRBJ2-3|TRBV5-1
TGCGCCAGCAGCTTGGACAGGGTCACAGATACGCAGTATTTT
CASSLDRVTDTQYF
>NA|NA|TRBJ1-2|TRBV13
TGTGCCAGCAGCTATGGCAGGGACTACACCTTC
CASSYGRDYTF
>NA|NA|TRBJ1-1|TRBV5-1
TGCGCCAGCAACCTCGGGGCTGAAGCTTTCTTT
CASNLGAEAFF
>NA|NA|TRBJ2-7|TRBV28
TGTGCCAGCAGTTTGGGGGGGCCCCACTCCTACGAGCAGTACTTC
CASSLGGPHSYEQYF
>NA|once|TRBJ1-1|TRBV5-1
TGCGCCGGCAGCTTGGCCGTTTCGAACACTGAAGCTTTCTTT
CAGSLAVSNTEAFF
>NA|many|TRBJ2-1|TRBV12-3/TRBV12-4
TGTGCCAGCAGTTGGGGGTTGGGGTATGAGCAGTTCTTC
CASSWGLGYEQFF
>NA|few|TRBJ1-5|TRBV19
TGTGCCAGTCAGTCGGCGTCGGGGAGCAATCAGCCCCAGCATTTT
CASQSASGSNQPQHF
>TRBD2|many|TRBJ2-7|TRBV20-1
TGCAGTGCTAGCAATGGACTAGCGGTTACCTACGAGCAGTACTTC
CSASNGLAVTYEQYF
>NA|many|TRBJ2-7|TRBV5-1
TGCGCCAGCAGCTTGGATAGGGCAAAGAGCTCCTACGAGCAGTACTTC
CASSLDRAKSSYEQYF
>TRBD2|medium-sized|TRBJ2-7|TRBV15
TGTGCCACCAGCAGCGGGACTAGCGGGAGGGCTGGGTCCTACGAGCAGTACTTC
CATSSGTSGRAGSYEQYF
>NA|NA|TRBJ2-7|TRBV2
TGTGCCAGCAGTGAATGGAGAGACTCCTACGAGCAGTACTTC
CASSEWRDSYEQYF
>TRBD2|many|TRBJ2-1|TRBV28
TGTGCCAGCAGTCCGTTAGCGGGAGTCTACAATGAGCAGTTCTTC
CASSPLAGVYNEQFF
>NA|many|TRBJ2-7|TRBV27
TGTGCCAGCGGTGGATCTTCGCACTACGAGCAGTACTTC
CASGGSSHYEQYF
>NA|many|TRBJ2-5|TRBV12-3/TRBV12-4
TGTGCCAGCAGTTTAGCTAGGACAGTCCAAGAGACCCAGTACTTC
CASSLARTVQETQYF
>NA|many|TRBJ1-6|TRBV7-2
TGTGCCAGCAGCTTACCTTTGCGCTCAAGCCCCCTGATGTCACCCCTCCACTTT
CASSLPLRSSPLMSPLHF
>TRBD2|many|TRBJ2-3|TRBV9
TGTGCCAGCCAGAGAACTAGCGGGGCTAGCACAGATACGCAGTATTTT
CASQRTSGASTDTQYF
>NA|many|TRBJ1-1|TRBV6-2/TRBV6-3
TGTGCCAGCGCGAATGGAGACACAGGGACTGAAGCTTTCTTT
CASANGDTGTEAFF
>NA|few|TRBJ2-5|TRBV19
TGTGCCACCGTACCGGGACATAACCAAGAGACCCAGTACTTC
CATVPGHNQETQYF
>NA|many|TRBJ2-4|TRBV4-3
TGCGCCAGCAGCCAAGGCGTCGGGGGTCTAGCCAAAAACATTCAGTACTTC
CASSQGVGGLAKNIQYF